The 29 T cell receptor beta chains below were found in one sample sequenced in a study of blood T cell repertoires in COVID-19. TCRdb keeps only in-frame clones here, not all; method: immunoSEQ multiplex PCR. The table shows some 150,000 clones, with 86% occurring only once. Sequenced material: peripheral blood. The receptors shown here come from a man in his 70s with acute or convalescent COVID-19.

The chain joins TRBV12-3 or TRBV12-4 to TRBJ2-4, with D maybe TRBD1 (6 bases). V was cut by 10 bases and J by 3 bases, with 13 bases left in between. This CDR3 contains 13 residues. CDR3 amino acids: CAIGRDNKNIQYF. CDR3 sequence (DNA): TGTGCCATCGGCCGGGACAACAAAAACATTCAGTACTTC.

There are a few counts of this clone. The gene calls are TRBV27 and TRBJ1-6, with D unclear. Between the trimmed V and J ends, which lost 3 bases and 7 bases, there was a span of 19 bases. The CDR3 is 17 residues long. Germline CDR1 reads MNHEY; CDR2 reads SMNVEV (reference sequence). CDR3 nucleotide sequence: TGTGCCAGCAGTTTGGCCTTTTCGAGGGTAGGAAATTCACCCCTCCACTTT. It codes for CASSLAFSRVGNSPLHF.

CDR3 nucleotide sequence: TGCGCCAGCAGCCAGACGGGACTAGCGCCTTACAATGAGCAGTTCTTC. Protein product: CASSQTGLAPYNEQFF. The V call is TRBV5-1, the J call TRBJ2-1; 10 bases map to TRBD2. With V trimmed by 4 bases and J by 4 bases, 8 bases remained unmatched. Germline values: CDR1 SGHRS, CDR2 YFSETQ. This CDR3 is 16 amino acids long.

V usage is TRBV5-6 and J usage is TRBJ2-7, with TRBD1 as a possible D gene (5 bases). The CDR3 contains 13 residues. Per germline, CDR1 SGHDT and CDR2 YYEEEE. V was clipped by 5 bases and J by 6 bases, with 15 bases between them. Here the CDR3 DNA reads TGTGCCAGCAGGACGACAGTAAACGCCGAGCAGTACTTC. This sequence encodes CASRTTVNAEQYF.

This chain uses TRBV29-1 with TRBJ1-2, with TRBD1 identical over 7 bases. Germline trimming cut 2 bases from V and 2 bases from J; bases unmatched to any gene: 5. The germline V gene has CDR1 SQVTM and CDR2 ANQGSEA. This CDR3 is built from 14 residues. This chain's CDR3 is CSVERDRSNYGYTF. In nucleotides, the CDR3 is TGCAGCGTTGAAAGGGACAGATCAAACTATGGCTACACCTTC.

The chain recombines TRBV9 with TRBJ1-3, with D unresolved. Germline-derived CDR1 and CDR2 are SGDLS and YYNGEE. V was shortened by 3 bases and J by 0 bases, with 10 bases between the two germline ends. This CDR3 is built from 15 residues. The CDR3 DNA sequence: TGTGCCAGCAGCGGTACACCCCGCTCTGGAAACACCATATATTTT. Translation gives CASSGTPRSGNTIYF. Combining the CDR3 with reference TRBV9 and TRBJ1-3 gives the whole variable domain DSGVTQTPKHLITATGQRVTLRCSPRSGDLSVYWYQQSLDQGLQFLIQYYNGEERAKGNILERFSAQQFPDLHSELNLSSLELGDSALYFCASSGTPRSGNTIYFGEGSWLTVV.

The chain couples TRBV9 to TRBJ1-1, with 10 nucleotides matching TRBD1. Germline V gene sequence: CDR1 SGDLS, CDR2 YYNGEE. The CDR3 runs to 15 residues. The trim removed 3 bases at V and 1 base at J, leaving 3 bases unmatched. The CDR3, as DNA: TGTGCCAGCAGCGAGGGGACAGGGGCGAACACTGAAGCTTTCTTT. Translated: CASSEGTGANTEAFF.

This rearrangement joins TRBV25-1 to TRBJ2-1; 12 nucleotides align to TRBD2. Looked up from germline, CDR1 is MGHDK and CDR2 is SYGVNS. The CDR3 totals 15 residues. V shed 7 bases and J 4 bases; nucleotides not matched to a gene: 5. CDR3 nucleotide sequence: TGTGCCAGCAAAAAGGGACTAGCGGGTTACAATGAGCAGTTCTTC. Translation: CASKKGLAGYNEQFF.

The V and J genes are TRBV6-5 and TRBJ1-2; D call uncertain. In germline, CDR1 is MNHEY, CDR2 SVGAGI. V gave up 0 bases and J gave up 7 bases, with 15 bases separating them. The CDR3 contains 15 residues. CDR3 in amino acids: CASSYSRRVYSGYTF. The DNA of the CDR3 is TGTGCCAGCAGTTACTCCCGGAGGGTATATAGTGGCTACACCTTC.

The chain recombines TRBV9 with TRBJ2-3, with 7 bases fitting TRBD2. This CDR3 has 15 amino acids. Germline CDR1 is SGDLS and CDR2 is YYNGEE. V was clipped by 4 bases and J by 3 bases; unmatched bases: 8. CDR3 nucleotides: TGTGCCAGCAGCTCGAGGCAGGGAGGGACAGATACGCAGTATTTT. This sequence encodes CASSSRQGGTDTQYF. Supplemented by reference TRBV9 and TRBJ2-3, the full variable domain reads DSGVTQTPKHLITATGQRVTLRCSPRSGDLSVYWYQQSLDQGLQFLIQYYNGEERAKGNILERFSAQQFPDLHSELNLSSLELGDSALYFCASSSRQGGTDTQYFGPGTRLTVL.

The V and J genes are TRBV15 and TRBJ2-1; 10 bases line up with TRBD2. CDR3 length: 17 amino acids. J lost 7 bases, V lost 9 bases, and 18 bases had no gene match. The germline gives CDR1 LNHNV, CDR2 YYDKDF (reference sequence). CDR3 DNA: TGTGCCACGGGGGACCTAGCGGGAGTAATTGGGTGGAATGAGCAGTTCTTC. Translated, it gives CATGDLAGVIGWNEQFF. Filled out from reference TRBV15 and TRBJ2-1, the complete variable domain reads DAMVIQNPRYQVTQFGKPVTLSCSQTLNHNVMYWYQQKSSQAPKLLFHYYDKDFNNEADTPDNFQSRRPNTSFCFLDIRSPGLGDTAMYLCATGDLAGVIGWNEQFFGPGTRLTVL.

V is TRBV19 and J is TRBJ2-1; 9 positions agree with TRBD2. Looked up from germline, CDR1 is LNHDA and CDR2 is SQIVND (reference sequence). This CDR3 has 13 amino acids. Trimming took 10 bases from V and 3 from J; bases not matched to a gene: 4. This chain's CDR3 is CATIAGVYNEQFF. CDR3 DNA sequence: TGTGCCACTATAGCGGGAGTCTACAATGAGCAGTTCTTC.

This chain links TRBV7-8 with TRBJ1-2; TRBD1 matches at 9 bases. The germline CDR1 and CDR2 sequences are SGHVS and FQNEAQ. Trimming cost V 1 base and J 6 bases; bases outside gene matches: 0. The CDR3 consists of 13 residues. The CDR3 sequence is CASSLDRGHGYTF. DNA for the CDR3: TGTGCCAGCAGCTTAGACAGGGGGCATGGCTACACCTTC.

V and J are TRBV19 and TRBJ2-6, with D perhaps TRBD1 (5 bases). Germline V CDR1 and CDR2: LNHDA, SQIVND (reference sequence). This CDR3 spans 16 amino acids. Between the trimmed V and J ends, which lost 4 bases and 2 bases, there was a span of 12 bases. As DNA, the CDR3 is TGTGCCAGTAGTACCCCAGGGTCCCCTGGGGCCAACGTCCTGACTTTC. Its translation: CASSTPGSPGANVLTF. Based on the CDR3 plus reference TRBV19 and TRBJ2-6, the full variable domain is DGGITQSPKYLFRKEGQNVTLSCEQNLNHDAMYWYRQDPGQGLRLIYYSQIVNDFQKGDIAEGYSVSREKKESFPLTVTSAQKNPTAFYLCASSTPGSPGANVLTFGAGSRLTVL.

The chain carries TRBV27 and TRBJ2-2; TRBD1 matches 9 bases. CDR1 and CDR2 (germline): MNHEY, SMNVEV (reference sequence). The CDR3 totals 15 residues. V was pared by 2 bases and J by 7 bases, with 5 bases of the junction left unmatched. The CDR3 DNA sequence: TGTGCCAGCAGTTTAGGGACAGGGTGGGGCGGGGAGCTGTTTTTT. Amino acid sequence: CASSLGTGWGGELFF.

Worth noting for this clone: The same CDR3 also results from other DNA sequences found in this sample. The rearrangement uses TRBV19 and TRBJ2-5, with TRBD2 matching over 11 bases. The CDR3 is made up of 15 amino acids. Trimming removed 1 base from V and 5 bases from J; junction bases left unmatched: 3. The germline V gene encodes CDR1 LNHDA and CDR2 SQIVND (reference sequence). CDR3 region: CASSIGLAGLETQYF. Here the CDR3 DNA reads TGTGCCAGTAGTATAGGACTAGCGGGATTGGAGACCCAGTACTTC.

This chain uses TRBV7-9 with TRBJ2-1; 10 bases align to TRBD2. Germline V lookup: CDR1 SEHNR, CDR2 FQNEAQ (reference sequence). V shed 1 base and J 0 bases; nucleotides not matched to a gene: 3. The length of the CDR3 is 17 residues. In nucleotides, the CDR3 is TGTGCCAGCAGCTTAGAGACTAGCGGGTACTCCTACAATGAGCAGTTCTTC. Translation: CASSLETSGYSYNEQFF.

This chain uses TRBV5-3 with TRBJ1-5, with D perhaps matching TRBD1 (6 bases). TRBV5-3 has ORF status, its function being uncertain. The CDR3 spans 15 residues. Trimming pared 2 bases from V and 1 base from J, leaving 10 bases between. CDR3: CARSFRQGSNQPQHF. The CDR3 coding sequence is TGTGCCAGAAGCTTCAGGCAGGGGAGCAATCAGCCCCAGCATTTT.

In its sample, this clone was seen once. The chain has TRBV7-9 and TRBJ1-4; D may be TRBD1 (6 bases). This CDR3 comprises 15 residues. Germline V gene sequence: CDR1 SEHNR, CDR2 FQNEAQ (reference sequence). The V end lost 5 bases, the J end lost 4 bases, and 14 bases lay between the germline ends. The CDR3 DNA reads TGTGCCAGCAGCAGGGCCCCACAGGGTAATGAAAAACTGTTTTTT. Residues: CASSRAPQGNEKLFF.

This clone appeared once. V is TRBV3-1 (or the pseudogene TRBV3-2) and J is TRBJ2-7; TRBD1 agrees at 7 bases. Trimming at V came to 6 bases and at J to 7 bases, leaving 15 bases not matched to a gene. CDR3 length: 15 amino acids. CDR1 is LGHDT, CDR2 YNNKEL, per germline (reference sequence). CDR3 protein: CASRGDGQAPGEQYF. The CDR3 coding sequence is TGTGCCAGCAGGGGGGACGGACAGGCCCCCGGGGAGCAGTACTTC.

This chain uses TRBV7-2 with TRBJ2-3; a possible D gene is TRBD2 (6 bases). Germline V CDR1 and CDR2: SGHTA, FQGNSA. This CDR3 contains 14 residues. V lost 5 bases and J lost 5, with 14 bases in between. CDR3 protein: CASSPRTGVDTQYF. Written as DNA, the CDR3 is TGTGCCAGCAGCCCCCGGACGGGGGTAGATACGCAGTATTTT.

V and J are TRBV5-8 and TRBJ1-5; 7 positions agree with TRBD1. V was pared by 4 bases and J by 3 bases, with 4 bases of the junction left unmatched. There are 14 residues in the CDR3. Germline V lookup: CDR1 SGHTS, CDR2 YDEGEE. Here the CDR3 DNA reads TGTGCCAGCAGCCCGGGACAGCTCAATCAGCCCCAGCATTTT. Translating gives CASSPGQLNQPQHF. Complete variable domain (other parts from reference TRBV5-8 and TRBJ1-5): EAGVTQSPTHLIKTRGQQATLRCSPISGHTSVYWYQQALGLGLQFLLWYDEGEERNRGNFPPRFSGRQFPNYSSELNVNALELEDSALYLCASSPGQLNQPQHFGDGTRLSIL.

The chain employs TRBV19 and TRBJ2-7, with 7 bases lining up with TRBD1. The length of the CDR3 is 14 residues. CDR1 LNHDA and CDR2 SQIVND come from the germline V gene (reference sequence). With V trimmed by 6 bases and J by 3 bases, 8 bases remained unmatched. CDR3 amino acids: CASRPGQANYEQYF. CDR3 in DNA: TGTGCCAGTAGGCCCGGACAGGCGAACTACGAGCAGTACTTC. Full variable domain (rest looked up from reference TRBV19 and TRBJ2-7): DGGITQSPKYLFRKEGQNVTLSCEQNLNHDAMYWYRQDPGQGLRLIYYSQIVNDFQKGDIAEGYSVSREKKESFPLTVTSAQKNPTAFYLCASRPGQANYEQYFGPGTRLTVT.

The table lists this clone with a few counts. The V and J genes are TRBV5-1 and TRBJ2-1, with 8 bases aligning to TRBD1. Germline CDR1 SGHRS, CDR2 YFSETQ. The CDR3 sequence is 16 residues long. Unmatched junction bases numbered 6, after V lost 4 bases and J lost 0 bases. CDR3 region: CASSEGQGGSYNEQFF. CDR3 nucleotide sequence: TGCGCCAGCAGCGAAGGACAGGGCGGCTCCTACAATGAGCAGTTCTTC.

The genes are TRBV7-2 and TRBJ2-1, with 7 bases aligning to TRBD2. CDR3 length: 16 residues. V was pared by 6 bases and J by 8 bases, with 16 bases of the junction left unmatched. The germline gives CDR1 SGHTA, CDR2 FQGNSA. As DNA, the CDR3 is TGTGCCAGCAGGCTAACAGGAGGGAGGGCCGGAGATGAGCAGTTCTTC. This gives the protein CASRLTGGRAGDEQFF.

V and J are TRBV3-1 (or the pseudogene TRBV3-2) and TRBJ1-1; possible D gene TRBD1, 5 bases. Per germline, CDR1 LGHDT and CDR2 YNNKEL (reference sequence). V lost 6 bases and J lost 6, with 11 bases in between. This CDR3 comprises 12 residues. The CDR3 coding sequence is TGTGCCAGCAGGGGGGGTAACGCTGAAGCTTTCTTT. Its protein product is CASRGGNAEAFF.

This clone was observed a handful of times. V is TRBV28 and J is TRBJ2-1; 7 nucleotides line up with TRBD2. The CDR3 totals 16 residues. CDR1 and CDR2 from the germline V gene are MDHEN and SYDVKM. J lost 2 bases, V lost 4 bases, and 8 bases had no gene match. The CDR3 here is CASSYTLARTYNEQFF. In DNA form, the CDR3 reads TGTGCCAGCAGTTACACACTAGCGAGAACCTACAATGAGCAGTTCTTC. The entire variable domain, with the rest obtained from reference TRBV28 and TRBJ2-1, is as follows: DVKVTQSSRYLVKRTGEKVFLECVQDMDHENMFWYRQDPGLGLRLIYFSYDVKMKEKGDIPEGYSVSREKKERFSLILESASTNQTSMYLCASSYTLARTYNEQFFGPGTRLTVL.

The chain has TRBV5-1 and TRBJ1-6; possible D gene TRBD1, 6 bases. This CDR3 is 14 amino acids long. Germline V CDR1 and CDR2: SGHRS, YFSETQ. V gave up 2 bases and J gave up 8 bases, with 11 bases separating them. This chain's CDR3 is CASSFQGNDSPLHF. The DNA for the CDR3 is TGCGCCAGCAGCTTTCAGGGGAACGATTCACCCCTCCACTTT.

V gene TRBV7-9 combines with J gene TRBJ1-5, with 9 bases matching TRBD1. Germline lookup yields CDR1 SEHNR and CDR2 FQNEAQ (reference sequence). This CDR3 contains 16 residues. Trimming cost V 3 bases and J 0 bases; bases outside gene matches: 3. This chain's CDR3 is CASSLGTGNSNQPQHF. DNA of the CDR3: TGTGCCAGCAGCTTGGGGACAGGGAATAGCAATCAGCCCCAGCATTTT.